This entry concerns a single T cell receptor (beta chain). This entry comes from a study of CD8 T cells in Susac syndrome. An amount of RNA that ranged from roughly 0.45 to 1 ug was reverse transcribed with random hexamers. The method of amplification for TCR beta CDR3 was immunoSEQ multiplex PCR, covering 54 Vbeta and 13 Jbeta. MiXCR, applied by TCRdb to the immunoSEQ multiplex PCR reads, yields one record per CDR3 protein. There are tens of thousands of distinct CDR3 sequences in the sample; approximately 94% occur only once, and approximately 0.54% lies in the top ten. V dropped 2 bases and J dropped 7 bases, with 8 bases sitting between them. Per germline, CDR1 ENHRY and CDR2 SYGVKD. The length of the CDR3 is 12 residues.

V usage is TRBV10-3 and J usage is TRBJ1-2; maybe TRBD1 (5 bases). Sequencing was performed on CD8+ T cells from PBMCs. This sequence originates from a human donor in good health. CDR3: CAISEDSPGYTF. For the CDR3, the DNA is TGTGCCATCAGTGAGGACAGCCCTGGCTACACCTTC.